This T cell receptor (beta chain) comes out of a study of beta chain features in type 1 diabetes. Germline assignment: CDR1 SNHLY and CDR2 FYNNEI. Between the trimmed V and J ends, which lost 10 bases and 2 bases, there was a span of 12 bases. CDR3 length: 13 residues. Findings of the study overall: There was a moderate but significant shortening of TCRB CDR3s in all four CD4+ subsets of Type 1 diabetes patients.

What was sequenced were expressed TCRB transcripts, since all of the isolated RNA had been reverse transcribed. Assay: immunoSEQ multiplex PCR; the TCRdb copy retains only in-frame clones and omits some. The sample has roughly 340,000 clones, roughly 13% seen once. With respect to this clone: Its antigen remains unidentified.

The TCR comes from a woman under 30 with type 1 diabetes. The sequenced sample consisted of naive CD4+ T cells from blood. The chain uses TRBV2 and TRBJ1-5, with unresolved D. The CDR3 here is CATQAEGNQPQHF. The DNA for the CDR3 is TGTGCCACCCAAGCGGAGGGCAATCAGCCCCAGCATTTT.